Listed below are T cell receptor beta chains from one sample, sequenced in a study of OX40 agonist ivuxolimab in advanced cancers. The data were produced by immunoSEQ multiplex PCR, yet TCRdb's version contains in-frame clones alone and is incomplete. The sample records tens of thousands of clones, approximately 83% being singletons. The sequences come from CD4+ or CD8+ T cells sorted from blood, collected in a trial of the OX40 agonist ivuxolimab. Receptors originate from an adult with an advanced solid tumor such as melanoma, head and neck, liver or kidney cancer. CDR3s include the opening cysteine and the closing phenylalanine or tryptophan. The order of the fields is CDR3 protein, CDR3 DNA, D gene, CDR3 length, clone size, J gene, V gene. The D gene is left open where the match is weak. Rows may omit the clone size; those that give it use once, few, many or a size class.

CDR3: CASSLGTPQDPEAFF; DNA: TGTGCCAGCAGCTTGGGAACCCCACAGGACCCTGAAGCTTTCTTT; D: NA; length: 15; size: NA; J: TRBJ1-1; V: TRBV7-9
CDR3: CASRTGGAYEQYF; DNA: TGTGCCAGCAGGACAGGGGGGGCCTACGAGCAGTACTTC; D: TRBD1; length: 13; size: NA; J: TRBJ2-7; V: TRBV6-1
CDR3: CASTPHGTGELFF; DNA: TGTGCCAGCACCCCCCATGGCACCGGGGAGCTGTTTTTT; D: NA; length: 13; size: NA; J: TRBJ2-2; V: TRBV7-2
CDR3: CASSVEPVDSYEQYF; DNA: TGTGCCAGCAGCGTAGAGCCCGTGGATTCCTACGAGCAGTACTTC; D: NA; length: 15; size: NA; J: TRBJ2-7; V: TRBV9
CDR3: CASGAGGPYEQYF; DNA: TGTGCCAGCGGGGCAGGGGGCCCCTACGAGCAGTACTTC; D: TRBD1; length: 13; size: NA; J: TRBJ2-7; V: TRBV2
CDR3: CAWMIDMPTDTQYF; DNA: TGTGCCTGGATGATAGACATGCCCACAGATACGCAGTATTTT; D: NA; length: 14; size: NA; J: TRBJ2-3; V: TRBV30
CDR3: CASSLGGPWEQYF; DNA: TGTGCCAGCAGCTTAGGGGGCCCCTGGGAGCAGTACTTC; D: NA; length: 13; size: NA; J: TRBJ2-7; V: TRBV7-9
CDR3: CATSRGLGGEQYF; DNA: TGTGCCACCAGCCGAGGTCTGGGGGGCGAGCAGTACTTC; D: NA; length: 13; size: NA; J: TRBJ2-7; V: TRBV15
CDR3: CAIMGLANDTDTQYF; DNA: TGTGCCATCATGGGACTAGCGAACGACACAGATACGCAGTATTTT; D: TRBD2; length: 15; size: once; J: TRBJ2-3; V: TRBV10-3
CDR3: CASRRTGVNNEQFF; DNA: TGTGCCAGCAGAAGGACAGGGGTTAACAATGAGCAGTTCTTC; D: TRBD1; length: 14; size: NA; J: TRBJ2-1; V: TRBV27
CDR3: CASSPQGNSYNEQFF; DNA: TGTGCCAGCAGCCCGCAGGGAAACTCCTACAATGAGCAGTTCTTC; D: NA; length: 15; size: medium-sized; J: TRBJ2-1; V: TRBV9
CDR3: CASSLELEIYNEQFF; DNA: TGTGCCAGCAGCTTGGAACTAGAAATTTACAATGAGCAGTTCTTC; D: NA; length: 15; size: once; J: TRBJ2-1; V: TRBV5-4
CDR3: CASSLAGGILATSSYEQYF; DNA: TGTGCCAGCAGCTTAGCGGGGGGAATCCTAGCGACAAGCTCCTACGAGCAGTACTTC; D: NA; length: 19; size: NA; J: TRBJ2-7; V: TRBV7-9
CDR3: CASSQAVGGSYNEQFF; DNA: TGCGCCAGCAGCCAAGCCGTTGGGGGCTCCTACAATGAGCAGTTCTTC; D: NA; length: 16; size: NA; J: TRBJ2-1; V: TRBV4-1
CDR3: CASSEGQGISGNTIYF; DNA: TGCGCCAGCAGCGAGGGACAGGGGATCTCTGGAAACACCATATATTTT; D: TRBD1; length: 16; size: NA; J: TRBJ1-3; V: TRBV5-1
CDR3: CAISDLRYEQYF; DNA: TGTGCCATCAGTGATCTACGCTACGAGCAGTACTTC; D: NA; length: 12; size: NA; J: TRBJ2-7; V: TRBV10-3
CDR3: CASSSGWNQPQHF; DNA: TGTGCCAGTAGCTCGGGGTGGAATCAGCCCCAGCATTTT; D: NA; length: 13; size: NA; J: TRBJ1-5; V: TRBV19
CDR3: CASSVEGTVTDTQYF; DNA: TGTGCCAGCAGCGTCGAGGGGACAGTCACAGATACGCAGTATTTT; D: TRBD1; length: 15; size: few; J: TRBJ2-3; V: TRBV9
CDR3: CASSLTHSGANVLTF; DNA: TGTGCCAGCAGCTTAACCCACTCTGGGGCCAACGTCCTGACTTTC; D: NA; length: 15; size: NA; J: TRBJ2-6; V: TRBV7-3
CDR3: CASRPPGTAYGYTF; DNA: TGTGCCAGCAGGCCCCCCGGGACAGCCTATGGCTACACCTTC; D: TRBD1; length: 14; size: NA; J: TRBJ1-2; V: TRBV6-5
CDR3: CAGSWTGGVYGYTF; DNA: TGTGCCGGCAGTTGGACAGGGGGCGTCTATGGCTACACCTTC; D: TRBD1; length: 14; size: NA; J: TRBJ1-2; V: TRBV28
CDR3: CASAVRGVKNIQYF; DNA: TGTGCCAGCGCCGTTCGGGGGGTCAAAAACATTCAGTACTTC; D: TRBD2; length: 14; size: NA; J: TRBJ2-4; V: TRBV27
CDR3: CASSPGRGNTIYF; DNA: TGTGCCAGCTCCCCCGGGCGTGGAAACACCATATATTTT; D: NA; length: 13; size: once; J: TRBJ1-3; V: TRBV18
CDR3: CASSLGDRGGVNEQFF; DNA: TGTGCCAGCAGCTTGGGTGATCGGGGTGGGGTGAATGAGCAGTTCTTC; D: NA; length: 16; size: once; J: TRBJ2-1; V: TRBV5-5
CDR3: CASSLEEGKSTF; DNA: TGTGCCAGCAGCTTAGAAGAGGGGAAGAGCACCTTC; D: NA; length: 12; size: NA; J: TRBJ1-2; V: TRBV11-2
CDR3: CASRNSNRGESYNEQFF; DNA: TGTGCCAGCCGGAATTCGAACAGGGGAGAGTCCTACAATGAGCAGTTCTTC; D: TRBD1; length: 17; size: NA; J: TRBJ2-1; V: TRBV19
CDR3: CAIRSGFPYEQYF; DNA: TGTGCCATCAGGAGTGGTTTCCCCTACGAGCAGTACTTC; D: NA; length: 13; size: NA; J: TRBJ2-7; V: TRBV10-3
CDR3: CASSLGGGQPQHF; DNA: TGTGCCAGTAGTCTAGGTGGAGGACAGCCCCAGCATTTT; D: NA; length: 13; size: NA; J: TRBJ1-5; V: TRBV19
CDR3: CAWRRGQNLYEQYF; DNA: TGTGCCTGGAGAAGAGGACAAAACCTATACGAGCAGTACTTC; D: NA; length: 14; size: NA; J: TRBJ2-7; V: TRBV30
CDR3: CATSPGDSYNSPLHF; DNA: TGTGCCACCAGCCCCGGAGACTCCTATAATTCACCCCTCCACTTT; D: NA; length: 15; size: NA; J: TRBJ1-6; V: TRBV15
CDR3: CASSQGNRERGYTF; DNA: TGTGCCAGCAGCCAAGGGAACAGGGAACGTGGCTACACCTTC; D: NA; length: 14; size: NA; J: TRBJ1-2; V: TRBV14
CDR3: CASTPDGYGYTF; DNA: TGTGCCAGCACCCCGGATGGCTATGGCTACACCTTC; D: NA; length: 12; size: few; J: TRBJ1-2; V: TRBV6-5
CDR3: CASSQDLGKQAYGYTF; DNA: TGCGCCAGCAGCCAAGATCTCGGGAAACAGGCCTATGGCTACACCTTC; D: NA; length: 16; size: NA; J: TRBJ1-2; V: TRBV4-1
CDR3: CASSLSGALYGYTF; DNA: TGTGCCAGCAGCTTATCCGGGGCCCTCTATGGCTACACCTTC; D: NA; length: 14; size: few; J: TRBJ1-2; V: TRBV5-4
CDR3: CASSLGQTGLETQYF; DNA: TGTGCCAGCAGCTTGGGGCAGACAGGGTTGGAGACCCAGTACTTC; D: TRBD1; length: 15; size: few; J: TRBJ2-5; V: TRBV7-9
CDR3: CASRTGPPAGEQFF; DNA: TGCGCCAGCAGGACGGGGCCCCCTGCAGGTGAGCAGTTCTTC; D: NA; length: 14; size: NA; J: TRBJ2-1; V: TRBV4-1
CDR3: CASSTGLTEAFF; DNA: TGTGCCAGCAGTACAGGGTTAACTGAAGCTTTCTTT; D: NA; length: 12; size: NA; J: TRBJ1-1; V: TRBV6-1
CDR3: CSVEGLAGHNEQFF; DNA: TGCAGCGTTGAGGGTTTAGCGGGCCACAATGAGCAGTTCTTC; D: TRBD2; length: 14; size: NA; J: TRBJ2-1; V: TRBV29-1
CDR3: CASMTYTEAFF; DNA: TGTGCCAGCATGACCTACACTGAAGCTTTCTTT; D: NA; length: 11; size: few; J: TRBJ1-1; V: TRBV6-1
CDR3: CASSVGPGAGTDTQYF; DNA: TGTGCCAGCAGCGTAGGCCCGGGGGCCGGCACAGATACGCAGTATTTT; D: NA; length: 16; size: few; J: TRBJ2-3; V: TRBV9